A single sample gave rise to the 30 T cell receptor beta chains below, sequenced in a study of response to subunit inactivated influenza vaccine. TCRdb ran MiXCR on the RT-PCR reads and lists one entry per CDR3 protein. The data show roughly 670,000 distinct CDR3 sequences, about 14% seen once. Here the sequenced sample was PBMCs from blood, taken around 15 days before vaccination. The source of these receptors is a man aged 50-60 years who received an inactivated influenza vaccine.

This clonotype was detected only a few times. V gene TRBV4-1 combines with J gene TRBJ2-7, with D possibly being TRBD2 (6 bases). The CDR3 loop spans 15 amino acids. CDR1 and CDR2 (germline): MGHRA, YSYEKL. V was shortened by 1 base and J by 2 bases, with 12 bases between the two germline ends. CDR3 sequence reads: CASSQAVGGPYEQYF. As DNA, the CDR3 is TGCGCCAGCAGCCAAGCCGTCGGGGGACCCTACGAGCAGTACTTC.

This clonotype was observed a handful of times. The rearrangement uses TRBV20-1 and TRBJ2-2; TRBD2 aligns across 10 bases. The CDR3 is made up of 16 amino acids. Germline CDR1 and CDR2: DFQATT and SNEGSKA (reference sequence). V lost 1 base to trimming and J lost 5 bases; unmatched junction nucleotides: 7. The CDR3 DNA reads as TGCAGTGCTAGAGTCTCGGGAGCGGGGGGGACCGGGGAGCTGTTTTTT. Residues: CSARVSGAGGTGELFF.

This clonotype was seen more than once but under ten times. This chain joins TRBV20-1 and TRBJ1-1; the D is unclear. The V gene's germline CDR1 is DFQATT and CDR2 SNEGSKA (reference sequence). Trimming removed 6 bases from V and 0 bases from J, with 11 bases in between. The CDR3 spans 13 residues. The CDR3 sequence is CSAKQVLNTEAFF. Here the CDR3 DNA reads TGCAGTGCCAAGCAGGTACTGAACACTGAAGCTTTCTTT.

This clonotype was found a few times. The chain uses TRBV7-8 and TRBJ1-6, with D unresolved. The CDR3 has 14 amino acids. Germline loops: CDR1 SGHVS, CDR2 FQNEAQ. V was pared by 5 bases and J by 7 bases, with 12 bases between. The CDR3 protein is CASSPNRGNSPLHF. Written as DNA, the CDR3 is TGTGCCAGCAGCCCAAATCGGGGAAATTCACCCCTCCACTTT.

The chain carries TRBV12-3 or TRBV12-4 and TRBJ1-3, with a possible D match to TRBD1 (6 bases). The germline V and J ends were trimmed by 8 bases and 1 base, with 9 bases remaining between them. The CDR3 is 13 amino acids. CDR3 DNA: TGTGCCAGCCGGGACACTTCTGGAAACACCATATATTTT. Encoded protein: CASRDTSGNTIYF.

CDR3 residues: CASSQTSGRRGWGNEQFF. The CDR3 DNA follows: TGTGCCAGCAGTCAAACTAGCGGGAGAAGGGGATGGGGCAATGAGCAGTTCTTC. The rearrangement joins TRBV6-2 or TRBV6-3 to TRBJ2-1; TRBD2 matches at 11 bases. The V gene's germline CDR1 is MNHEY and CDR2 SVGEGT. The CDR3 sequence is 18 residues long. The V gene end was trimmed by 5 bases and the J gene end by 6 bases; junction bases not matched to a gene: 15.

This clonotype was seen only a few times. This chain joins TRBV4-2 and TRBJ2-5; D is possibly TRBD1 (7 bases). CDR3 length equals 15 residues. Trimming stripped 4 bases from V and 4 bases from J, with 16 bases between. Germline CDR1 is LGHNA and CDR2 is YNFKEQ. Written as DNA, the CDR3 is TGTGCCAGCAGCCCGTCGCGGCAGGGGGGAGAGACCCAGTACTTC. This codes for CASSPSRQGGETQYF.

This clonotype showed up just once. The CDR3: CASSSMAVNQPQHF. CDR3 DNA: TGTGCCAGCAGTTCAATGGCAGTGAATCAGCCCCAGCATTTT. V and J are TRBV12-3 or TRBV12-4 and TRBJ1-5; D unclear. V lost 4 bases to trimming and J lost 4 bases, with 11 bases between them. CDR3 length: 14 amino acids.

The genes are TRBV12-3 or TRBV12-4 and TRBJ1-5; D not certain. The CDR3 has 15 residues. Trimming stripped 3 bases from V and 2 bases from J, with 11 bases between. In DNA, the CDR3 is TGTGCCAGCAGTTTTGTCCTTGAGGGCAATCAGCCCCAGCATTTT. Amino acids: CASSFVLEGNQPQHF.

This clonotype showed up just a few times. The chain employs TRBV6-1 and TRBJ2-1; the match to TRBD2 covers 12 bases. V lost 6 bases to trimming and J lost 4 bases; unmatched junction nucleotides: 10. Germline lookup yields CDR1 MNHNS and CDR2 SASEGT. CDR3 size: 17 residues. CDR3 sequence (DNA): TGTGCCAGCAGGGAACGACTAGCGGGAGTTCGATACAATGAGCAGTTCTTC. Protein product: CASRERLAGVRYNEQFF.

The chain joins TRBV5-4 to TRBJ2-1; D gene ambiguous. Germline V lookup: CDR1 SGHNT, CDR2 YYREEE (reference sequence). Trimming took 10 bases from V and 7 from J, leaving 15 bases between them. This CDR3 spans 12 amino acids. CDR3 bases: TGTGCCGTCGGATCGCTCCAGAATGAGCAGTTCTTC. Its translation: CAVGSLQNEQFF. The whole variable domain, remainder taken from reference TRBV5-4 and TRBJ2-1, is ETGVTQSPTHLIKTRGQQVTLRCSSQSGHNTVSWYQQALGQGPQFIFQYYREEENGRGNFPPRFSGLQFPNYSSELNVNALELDDSALYLCAVGSLQNEQFFGPGTRLTVL.

This clonotype came up a few times. V is TRBV7-2 and J is TRBJ2-3; D ambiguous. The CDR3 has 12 amino acids. From germline, CDR1 is SGHTA and CDR2 FQGNSA. Trimming removed 2 bases from V and 8 bases from J, with 8 bases in between. DNA for the CDR3: TGTGCCAGCAGCTTAATAGCCGGTACGCAGTATTTT. It specifies CASSLIAGTQYF.

This clonotype was counted ten times or more. V is TRBV12-3 or TRBV12-4 and J is TRBJ2-7, with D hard to call. The CDR3 is 13 residues long. Between the trimmed V and J ends, which lost 2 bases and 2 bases, there was a span of 7 bases. The CDR3 sequence is CASSLRATYEQYF. In DNA form, the CDR3 reads TGTGCCAGCAGTTTACGTGCCACCTACGAGCAGTACTTC.

This chain joins TRBV12-3 or TRBV12-4 and TRBJ2-5, with 10 bases fitting TRBD1. The CDR3 sequence is 15 residues long. V trimming: 6 bases; J trimming: 4 bases; junction bases outside the gene matches: 8. CDR3: CASSRGQGERETQYF. CDR3 nucleotide sequence: TGTGCCAGCAGCCGCGGACAGGGGGAAAGAGAGACCCAGTACTTC.

The chain uses TRBV5-1 and TRBJ2-3, with 13 bases identical to TRBD2. The CDR3 covers 16 residues. Trimming removed 4 bases from V and 4 bases from J; junction bases left unmatched: 6. Germline CDR1 reads SGHRS; CDR2 reads YFSETQ. Here the CDR3 DNA reads TGCGCCAGCAGCAGAGCTACTAGCGGGGGGGCAGATACGCAGTATTTT. It codes for CASSRATSGGADTQYF.

The CDR3 bases are TGTGCCAGCAGTCCAGGGGGTTGGCAAGAGACCCAGTACTTC. Its protein product is CASSPGGWQETQYF. This rearrangement joins TRBV27 to TRBJ2-5; 7 bases are a match to TRBD1. J lost 2 bases, V lost 5 bases, and 5 bases had no gene match. The CDR3 is 14 residues long. Germline assignment: CDR1 MNHEY and CDR2 SMNVEV (reference sequence).

The chain links TRBV20-1 to TRBJ1-5; D possibly corresponds to TRBD1 (5 bases). The V end lost 3 bases, the J end lost 5 bases, and 11 bases lay between the germline ends. CDR3 size: 13 residues. Germline V lookup: CDR1 DFQATT, CDR2 SNEGSKA (reference sequence). Here the CDR3 reads CSARRQGYQPQHF. The CDR3 DNA sequence: TGCAGTGCTAGGAGGCAGGGCTATCAGCCCCAGCATTTT.

As regards this clonotype: Its ends do not fully match the called genes, so a read error is possible. The chain has TRBV3-1 and TRBJ1-5; D gene uncertain. Looked up from germline, CDR1 is LGHDT and CDR2 is YNNKEL (reference sequence). This CDR3 has 15 residues. As DNA, the CDR3 is TGTGCCAGCTGCCAAGGACCGGGCGCTGATCAGCCCCAGCATTTT. It specifies CASCQGPGADQPQHF.

This clonotype has just a few counts. The V gene is TRBV7-9, the J gene TRBJ2-5; unclear D gene. CDR1 SEHNR and CDR2 FQNEAQ come from the germline V gene (reference sequence). V was clipped by 1 base and J by 5 bases, with 8 bases between them. The CDR3 contains 13 residues. As DNA, the CDR3 is TGTGCCAGCAGCTTAGTGACCCCGGAGACCCAGTACTTC. Protein: CASSLVTPETQYF.

This sequence joins TRBV11-2 and TRBJ2-1; 10 bases line up with TRBD2. The CDR3 consists of 16 residues. Germline CDR1 and CDR2: SGHAT and FQNNGV. Trimming at V came to 4 bases and at J to 5 bases, leaving 8 bases not matched to a gene. The CDR3 loop is CASSYRLAGRHNEQFF. The CDR3, as DNA: TGTGCCAGCAGCTACCGACTAGCGGGTCGACACAATGAGCAGTTCTTC.

The chain's CDR3 is CATSDPLREIQYF. The CDR3 nucleotides are TGTGCCACCAGTGATCCTTTAAGAGAGATCCAGTATTTT. The J gene is TRBJ2-3, the V gene TRBV24-1; D call uncertain. CDR1 KGHDR and CDR2 SFDVKD come from the germline V gene. V was shortened by 3 bases and J by 12 bases, with 15 bases between the two germline ends. CDR3 length: 13 residues.

This sequence joins TRBV4-2 and TRBJ2-7; D remains unclear. The V gene's germline CDR1 is LGHNA and CDR2 YNFKEQ. V was clipped by 0 bases and J by 1 base, with 10 bases between them. CDR3 size: 15 residues. In DNA form, the CDR3 reads TGTGCCAGCAGCCAAGATATGGGTGGATCCTACGAGCAGTACTTC. Translated: CASSQDMGGSYEQYF.

The V gene is TRBV12-3 or TRBV12-4, the J gene TRBJ2-5, with 9 nucleotides matching TRBD1. This CDR3 has 15 amino acids. After removal of 6 bases from V and 4 bases from J, the junction contained 9 bases not matched to a gene. The CDR3 here is CASSANNRGPETQYF. The CDR3 nucleotides are TGTGCCAGCAGCGCCAATAACAGGGGGCCAGAGACCCAGTACTTC.

This clonotype was observed a few times. V gene TRBV11-1 combines with J gene TRBJ2-5; D is unclear. The CDR3 sequence is 13 residues long. V gave up 3 bases and J gave up 6 bases, with 11 bases separating them. The germline gives CDR1 SGHAT, CDR2 FQDESV (reference sequence). Here the CDR3 reads CASSFVSAQTQYF. CDR3 nucleotide sequence: TGTGCCAGCAGCTTCGTTTCTGCGCAGACCCAGTACTTC.

Note on this clonotype: At one end, the junction sequence differs from germline, possibly due to a read error. The rearrangement joins TRBV11-1 to TRBJ2-1; D is unresolved. Germline CDR1 is SGHAT and CDR2 is FQDESV (reference sequence). This CDR3 is built from 13 residues. The CDR3 here is CASSHPSFNEQFF. CDR3 nucleotides: TGTGCCAGCAGCCACCCCTCCTTCAATGAGCAGTTCTTC.

This clonotype was observed a handful of times. This chain links TRBV7-2 with TRBJ1-2, with D uncertain. Per germline, CDR1 SGHTA and CDR2 FQGNSA. This CDR3 comprises 14 residues. Trimming removed 7 bases from V and 8 bases from J, with 20 bases in between. CDR3 loop: CASIPRASYIGYTF. The DNA for the CDR3 is TGTGCCAGCATCCCGAGGGCCAGTTATATCGGCTACACCTTC.

This clonotype showed up many times. This chain links TRBV20-1 with TRBJ2-3; 11 bases map to TRBD2. V trimming: 0 bases; J trimming: 7 bases; junction bases outside the gene matches: 9. The CDR3 loop spans 16 amino acids. The germline CDR1 and CDR2 sequences are DFQATT and SNEGSKA (reference sequence). The CDR3: CSARDLLAGGPHTQYF. As DNA, the CDR3 is TGCAGTGCTAGAGATCTCTTAGCGGGGGGGCCTCATACGCAGTATTTT.

The chain uses TRBV5-5 and TRBJ2-7, with 10 positions matching TRBD1. With V trimmed by 5 bases and J by 2 bases, 7 bases remained unmatched. The germline CDR1 and CDR2 sequences are SGHKS and YYEKEE (reference sequence). CDR3 length: 15 residues. CDR3 nucleotide sequence: TGTGCCAGCAGGCAGACAGGGGGCCAAGCCTACGAGCAGTACTTC. It encodes CASRQTGGQAYEQYF. Combining the CDR3 with reference TRBV5-5 and TRBJ2-7 gives the whole variable domain DAGVTQSPTHLIKTRGQQVTLRCSPISGHKSVSWYQQVLGQGPQFIFQYYEKEERGRGNFPDRFSARQFPNYSSELNVNALLLGDSALYLCASRQTGGQAYEQYFGPGTRLTVT.

This clonotype came up a few times. The V call is TRBV19, the J call TRBJ2-4, with D uncertain. V was trimmed by 10 bases and J by 2 bases, leaving 6 bases between them. This CDR3 is 11 amino acids long. Germline CDR1 reads LNHDA; CDR2 reads SQIVND (reference sequence). CDR3 sequence (DNA): TGTGCCACCAGAACCAAAAACATTCAGTACTTC. It specifies CATRTKNIQYF.

The rearrangement uses TRBV29-1 and TRBJ1-1; tentatively, D is TRBD1 (5 bases). Germline CDR1 SQVTM, CDR2 ANQGSEA. V dropped 4 bases and J dropped 1 base, with 13 bases sitting between them. The CDR3 covers 14 residues. CDR3 loop: CSVVSGGANTEAFF. DNA of the CDR3: TGCAGCGTTGTTAGCGGGGGAGCGAACACTGAAGCTTTCTTT.